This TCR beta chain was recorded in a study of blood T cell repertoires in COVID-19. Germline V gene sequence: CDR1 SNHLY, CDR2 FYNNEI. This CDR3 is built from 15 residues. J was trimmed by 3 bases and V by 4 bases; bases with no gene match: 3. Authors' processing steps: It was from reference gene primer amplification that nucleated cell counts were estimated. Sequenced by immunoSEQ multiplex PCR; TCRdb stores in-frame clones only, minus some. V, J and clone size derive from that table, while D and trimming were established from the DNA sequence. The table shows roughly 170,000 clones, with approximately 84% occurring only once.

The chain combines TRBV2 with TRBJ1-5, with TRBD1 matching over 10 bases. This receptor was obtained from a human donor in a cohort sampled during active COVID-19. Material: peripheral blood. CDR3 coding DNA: TGTGCCAGCAGTGGACAGGGGGCTGTCAATCAGCCCCAGCATTTT. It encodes CASSGQGAVNQPQHF.